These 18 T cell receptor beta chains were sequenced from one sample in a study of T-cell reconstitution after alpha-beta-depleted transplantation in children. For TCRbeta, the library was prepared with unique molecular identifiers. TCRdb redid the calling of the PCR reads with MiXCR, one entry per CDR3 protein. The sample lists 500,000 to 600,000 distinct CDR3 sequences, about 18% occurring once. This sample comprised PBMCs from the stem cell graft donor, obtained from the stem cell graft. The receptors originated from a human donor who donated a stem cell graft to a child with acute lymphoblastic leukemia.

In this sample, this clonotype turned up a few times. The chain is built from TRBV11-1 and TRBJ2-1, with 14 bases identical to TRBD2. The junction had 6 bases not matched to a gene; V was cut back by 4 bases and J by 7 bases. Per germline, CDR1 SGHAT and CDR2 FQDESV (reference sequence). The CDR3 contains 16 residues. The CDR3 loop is CASSSTSGRVQNEQFF. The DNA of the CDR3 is TGTGCCAGCAGCTCGACTAGCGGGAGGGTACAGAATGAGCAGTTCTTC.

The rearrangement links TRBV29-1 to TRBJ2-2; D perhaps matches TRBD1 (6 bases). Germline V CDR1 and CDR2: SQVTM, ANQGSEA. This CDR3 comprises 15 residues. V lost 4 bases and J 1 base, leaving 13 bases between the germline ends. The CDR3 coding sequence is TGCAGCGTTGGATTATGGGGACAGAACACCGGGGAGCTGTTTTTT. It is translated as CSVGLWGQNTGELFF.

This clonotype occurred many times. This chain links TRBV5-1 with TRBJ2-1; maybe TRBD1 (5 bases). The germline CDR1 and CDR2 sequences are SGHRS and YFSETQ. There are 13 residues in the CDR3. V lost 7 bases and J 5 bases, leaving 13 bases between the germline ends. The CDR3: CASRWGLDNEQFF. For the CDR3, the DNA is TGCGCCAGCCGTTGGGGCCTGGACAATGAGCAGTTCTTC.

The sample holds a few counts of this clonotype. Here the CDR3 reads CASSLAGGRSEKLFF. The CDR3, as DNA: TGTGCCAGCAGCTTAGCCGGGGGGAGAAGTGAAAAACTGTTTTTT. The rearrangement joins TRBV7-9 to TRBJ1-4; D is perhaps TRBD1 (5 bases). There are 15 residues in the CDR3. V was trimmed by 0 bases and J by 7 bases, leaving 12 bases between them. Germline V gives CDR1 SEHNR, CDR2 FQNEAQ (reference sequence).

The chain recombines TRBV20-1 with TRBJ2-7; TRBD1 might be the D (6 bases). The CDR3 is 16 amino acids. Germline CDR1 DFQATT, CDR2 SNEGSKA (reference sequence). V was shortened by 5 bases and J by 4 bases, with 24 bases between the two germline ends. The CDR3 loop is CSAPTTGEVGGYEQYF. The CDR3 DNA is TGCAGTGCTCCTACAACCGGAGAGGTAGGGGGATACGAGCAGTACTTC.

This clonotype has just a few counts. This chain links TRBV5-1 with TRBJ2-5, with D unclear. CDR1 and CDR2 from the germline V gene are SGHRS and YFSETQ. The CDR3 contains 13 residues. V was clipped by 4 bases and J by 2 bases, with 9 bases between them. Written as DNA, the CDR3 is TGCGCCAGCAGCCCCAGAGTACAAGAGACCCAGTACTTC. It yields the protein CASSPRVQETQYF. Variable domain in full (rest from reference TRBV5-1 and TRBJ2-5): KAGVTQTPRYLIKTRGQQVTLSCSPISGHRSVSWYQQTPGQGLQFLFEYFSETQRNKGNFPGRFSGRQFSNSRSEMNVSTLELGDSALYLCASSPRVQETQYFGPGTRLLVL.

CDR3 DNA: TGTGCCAGCTCACCTCAGGATAGCCTGAACACTGAAGCTTTCTTT. The encoded protein is CASSPQDSLNTEAFF. The chain uses TRBV18 and TRBJ1-1; D not resolved. The length of the CDR3 is 15 residues. Germline CDR1 reads KGHSH; CDR2 reads LQKENI. V was cut by 3 bases and J by 0 bases, with 11 bases left in between.

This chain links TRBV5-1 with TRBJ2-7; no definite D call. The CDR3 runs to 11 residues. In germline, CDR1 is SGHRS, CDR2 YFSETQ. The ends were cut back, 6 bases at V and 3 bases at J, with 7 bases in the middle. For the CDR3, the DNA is TGCGCCAGCATGATCGGCTACGAGCAGTACTTC. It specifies CASMIGYEQYF.

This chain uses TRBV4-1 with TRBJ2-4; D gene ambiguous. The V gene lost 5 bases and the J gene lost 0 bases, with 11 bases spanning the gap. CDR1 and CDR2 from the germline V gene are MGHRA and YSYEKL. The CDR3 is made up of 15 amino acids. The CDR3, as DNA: TGCGCCAGCAGCAAGAGGCCATTAGCCAAAAACATTCAGTACTTC. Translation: CASSKRPLAKNIQYF.

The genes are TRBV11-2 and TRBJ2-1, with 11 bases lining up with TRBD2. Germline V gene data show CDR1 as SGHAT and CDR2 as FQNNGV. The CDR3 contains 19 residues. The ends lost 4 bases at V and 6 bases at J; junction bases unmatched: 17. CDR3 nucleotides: TGTGCCAGCAGCTACTTAGGCAAGGAACTAGCGGGAGCGTTCAATGAGCAGTTCTTC. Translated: CASSYLGKELAGAFNEQFF. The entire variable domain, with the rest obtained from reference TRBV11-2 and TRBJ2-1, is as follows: EAGVAQSPRYKIIEKRQSVAFWCNPISGHATLYWYQQILGQGPKLLIQFQNNGVVDDSQLPKDRFSAERLKGVDSTLKIQPAKLEDSAVYLCASSYLGKELAGAFNEQFFGPGTRLTVL.

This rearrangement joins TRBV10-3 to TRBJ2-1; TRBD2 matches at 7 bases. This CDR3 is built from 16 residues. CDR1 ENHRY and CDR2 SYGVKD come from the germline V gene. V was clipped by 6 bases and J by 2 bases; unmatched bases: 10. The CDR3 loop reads CAIRKPGLLTYNEQFF. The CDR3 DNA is TGTGCCATCAGGAAGCCGGGACTATTAACCTACAATGAGCAGTTCTTC.

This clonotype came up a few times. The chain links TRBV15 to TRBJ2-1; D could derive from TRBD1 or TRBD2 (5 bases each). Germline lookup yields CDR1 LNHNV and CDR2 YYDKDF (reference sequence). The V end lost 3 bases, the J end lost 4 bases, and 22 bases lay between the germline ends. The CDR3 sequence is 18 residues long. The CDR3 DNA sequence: TGTGCCACCAGCAGTCCCCCCGGTGGGGCTAGCTCTTACAATGAGCAGTTCTTC. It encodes CATSSPPGGASSYNEQFF.

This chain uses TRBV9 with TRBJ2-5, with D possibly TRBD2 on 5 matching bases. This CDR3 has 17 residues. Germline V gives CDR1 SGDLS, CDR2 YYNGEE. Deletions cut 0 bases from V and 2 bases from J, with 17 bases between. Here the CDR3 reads CASSVAARESYQETQYF. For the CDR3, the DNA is TGTGCCAGCAGCGTAGCCGCGAGGGAGTCCTATCAAGAGACCCAGTACTTC.

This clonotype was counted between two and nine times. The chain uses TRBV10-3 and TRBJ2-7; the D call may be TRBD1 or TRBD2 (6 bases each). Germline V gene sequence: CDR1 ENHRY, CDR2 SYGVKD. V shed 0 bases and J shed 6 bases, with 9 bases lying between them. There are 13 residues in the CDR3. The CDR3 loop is CAISESGGLEQYF. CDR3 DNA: TGTGCCATCAGTGAGTCTGGGGGGCTCGAGCAGTACTTC.

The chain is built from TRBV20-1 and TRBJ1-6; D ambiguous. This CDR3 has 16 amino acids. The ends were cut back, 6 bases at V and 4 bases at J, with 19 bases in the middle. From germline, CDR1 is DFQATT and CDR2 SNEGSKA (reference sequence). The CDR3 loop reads CSAANTLDGYNSPLHF. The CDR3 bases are TGCAGTGCCGCCAACACACTGGACGGTTATAATTCACCCCTCCACTTT.

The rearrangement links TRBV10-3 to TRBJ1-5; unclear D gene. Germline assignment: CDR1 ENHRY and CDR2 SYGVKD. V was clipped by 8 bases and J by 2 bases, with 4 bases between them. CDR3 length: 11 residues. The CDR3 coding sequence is TGTGCCATCGGAGGCAATCAGCCCCAGCATTTT. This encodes CAIGGNQPQHF.

This CDR3 reads CSARNVGGLRDGYTF. For the CDR3, the DNA is TGCAGTGCTAGGAACGTCGGGGGACTGCGAGACGGCTACACCTTC. The rearrangement links TRBV20-1 to TRBJ1-2; D perhaps matches TRBD1 (5 bases). CDR1 and CDR2 (germline): DFQATT, SNEGSKA (reference sequence). V was shortened by 3 bases and J by 8 bases, with 22 bases between the two germline ends. The CDR3 sequence is 15 residues long.

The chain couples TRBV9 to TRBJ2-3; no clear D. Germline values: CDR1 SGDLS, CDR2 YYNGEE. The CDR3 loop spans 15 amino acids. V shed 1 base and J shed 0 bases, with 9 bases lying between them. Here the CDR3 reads CASSVYPRSTDTQYF. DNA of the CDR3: TGTGCCAGCAGCGTATACCCCCGGAGCACAGATACGCAGTATTTT.